This TCR beta chain was sequenced during a study of neurological immune-mediated disorders (dated by TCRdb to the late 2010s). In the study overall: Peripheral blood TCR-beta repertoires from patients with HTLV-I-associated myelopathy (HAM/TSP), patients with multiple sclerosis, and healthy controls were compared in the study using UMI-based sequencing. Longitudinal samples, technical triplicates and paired sorted CD4+ and CD8+ T-cell subsets, alongside PBMC samples, were included among the roughly 96 TCR-beta libraries. The cohort included approximately 70 subjects: some 14 with HAM/TSP, around 34 with multiple sclerosis, and approximately 20 healthy controls.

cDNA was synthesized by template-switch 5'RACE using a primer with a 10-nucleotide random unique molecular identifier that tagged each TCR transcript. Every sequencing run yielded over 170 million TCR-beta sequences covering 15-18 subjects. The RNeasy kit was used for extraction of total RNA. Using the KAPA Real-time Library Amplification kit, TCR-beta VDJ regions were amplified with primers for the TCR constant region and the 5'RACE anchor. A first PCR added sample indexes and Illumina adaptors, after which a second PCR increased the library yield. After Ampure bead purification, the TCR product of roughly 650 bp was size-selected on a 2% E-gel SizeSelection system. Before pooling, library quality was checked on a Bioanalyzer, concentration was measured with Qubit, and libraries were quantified with the Kapa Library Quantification kit. Libraries were sequenced paired-end 2 x 150 bp on an Illumina HiSeq 2500. To increase sequence diversity, roughly 24-32% phiX was spiked into each library pool. Regarding the original processing steps: The quality-filtered reads were processed with the UMI-based MiGEC pipeline, whose error correction step removed more than 85% of the raw TCR sequences. VDJ genes were aligned to IMGT germline references, and clonotypes were defined by unique CDR3 amino acid sequence plus V-J genes. Clonal expansion, Shannon diversity, and CDR3 relatedness (CalcPairwiseDistances, ClusterSamples) were evaluated with VDJtools, and phylogenetic trees were built with CLCbio workbench. Expanded clones were defined as having at least 8 unique UMIs, based on coefficient-of-variation modelling across technical triplicates. The public reads were reanalyzed by TCRdb: fastp trimming at Q25, MiXCR alignment, in-frame beta chains only. Every distinct CDR3 protein forms one entry, paired with its most common genes and DNA. What appears here as the V and J calls and clone size reflects TCRdb's work, not the paper's. Counted in this sample were fewer than 60,000 distinct CDR3 sequences; about a tenth of them appeared once. The ten largest make up roughly 5.3% of the sample.

What the research found in general, with its limitations: TCR clonal expansion was highest in HAM/TSP patients and lowest in MS patients, with MS patients falling below even healthy controls. Across subjects, expanded clones never shared an identical CDR3 amino acid sequence, which suggests that the TCR-beta repertoires in every group were private.

This clonotype was recorded many times. The clone's antigen remains unknown. The sample holds no much larger clone one base away, and base qualities are not on file. CDR3 length: 14 amino acids, cysteine to phenylalanine. Only the CDR3 DNA is retained, 42 bases long and in frame from the first base. Germline trimming: 3 bases from V, 9 bases from J; junction bases outside gene matches: 9. From the germline V gene, CDR1 is SGHRS and CDR2 is YFSETQ. For unsorted PBMC libraries, 2 million PBMCs were used after storage in RNAlater at -80 degrees C until RNA extraction. PBMCs were separated from peripheral blood using Ficoll-Hypaque density gradient centrifugation and then cryopreserved in liquid nitrogen.

The chain uses TRBV5-1 and TRBJ2-7, with 10 middle bases fitting TRBD2. This TCR was recovered from an older man with HTLV-1-associated myelopathy (HAM/TSP). The sample was PBMCs. CDR3 reads: CASSSTSGTVRQYF. The DNA sequence follows: TGCGCCAGCAGCTCAACTAGCGGGACGGTGCGGCAGTACTTC.